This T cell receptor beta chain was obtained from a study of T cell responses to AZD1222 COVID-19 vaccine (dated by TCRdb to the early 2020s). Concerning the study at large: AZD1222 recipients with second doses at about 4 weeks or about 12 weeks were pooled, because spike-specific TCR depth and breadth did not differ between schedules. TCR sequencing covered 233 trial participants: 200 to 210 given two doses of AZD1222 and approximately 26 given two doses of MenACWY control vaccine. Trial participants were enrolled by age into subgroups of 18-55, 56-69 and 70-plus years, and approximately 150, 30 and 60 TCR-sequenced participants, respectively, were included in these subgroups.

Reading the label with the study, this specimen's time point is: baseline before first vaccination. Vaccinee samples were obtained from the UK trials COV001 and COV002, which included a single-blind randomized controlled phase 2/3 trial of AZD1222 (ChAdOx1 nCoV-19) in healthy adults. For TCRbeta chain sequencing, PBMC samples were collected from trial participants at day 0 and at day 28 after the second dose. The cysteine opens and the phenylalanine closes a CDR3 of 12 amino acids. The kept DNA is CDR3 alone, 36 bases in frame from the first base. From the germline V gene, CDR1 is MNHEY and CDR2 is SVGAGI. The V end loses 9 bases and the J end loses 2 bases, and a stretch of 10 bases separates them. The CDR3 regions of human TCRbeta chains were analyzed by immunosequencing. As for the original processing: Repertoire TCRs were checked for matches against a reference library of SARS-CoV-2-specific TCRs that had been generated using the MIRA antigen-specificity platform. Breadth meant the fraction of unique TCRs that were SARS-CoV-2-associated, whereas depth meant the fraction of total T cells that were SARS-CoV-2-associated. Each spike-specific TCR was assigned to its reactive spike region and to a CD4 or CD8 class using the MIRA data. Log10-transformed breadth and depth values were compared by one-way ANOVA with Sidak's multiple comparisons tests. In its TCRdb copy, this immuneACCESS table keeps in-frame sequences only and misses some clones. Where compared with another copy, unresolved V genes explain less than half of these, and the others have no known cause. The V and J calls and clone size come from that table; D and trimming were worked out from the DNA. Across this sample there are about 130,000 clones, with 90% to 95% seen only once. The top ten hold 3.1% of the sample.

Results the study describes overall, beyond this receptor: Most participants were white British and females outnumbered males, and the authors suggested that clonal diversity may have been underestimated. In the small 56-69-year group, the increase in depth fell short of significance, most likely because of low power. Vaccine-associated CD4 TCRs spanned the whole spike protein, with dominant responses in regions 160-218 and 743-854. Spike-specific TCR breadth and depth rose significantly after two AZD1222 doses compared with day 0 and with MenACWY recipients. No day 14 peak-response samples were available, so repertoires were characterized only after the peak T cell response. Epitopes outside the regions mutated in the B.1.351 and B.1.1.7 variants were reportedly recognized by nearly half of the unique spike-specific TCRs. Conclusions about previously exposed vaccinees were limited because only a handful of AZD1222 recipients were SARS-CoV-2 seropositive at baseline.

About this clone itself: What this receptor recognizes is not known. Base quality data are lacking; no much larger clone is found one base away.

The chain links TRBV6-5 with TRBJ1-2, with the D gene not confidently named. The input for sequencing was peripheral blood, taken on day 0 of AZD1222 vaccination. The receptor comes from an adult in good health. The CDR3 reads CARGESNYGYTF. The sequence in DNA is TGTGCCAGAGGAGAGAGCAACTATGGCTACACCTTC.